This T cell receptor (beta chain) derives from a study of blood T cell repertoires in COVID-19. Participants had their cohort set by participant-reported clinical history. Germline V CDR1 and CDR2: LGHNT, FRNRAP. V was shortened by 4 bases and J by 0 bases, with 13 bases between the two germline ends. The length of the CDR3 is 15 residues. Assay: immunoSEQ multiplex PCR; the TCRdb copy retains only in-frame clones and omits some. The data show fewer than 450,000 clones, 80% to 95% seen once. The sample taken for sequencing was PBMCs or T cells enriched from blood (not recorded which). This sequence joins TRBV12-5 and TRBJ2-7; no clear D gene. The origin of this receptor is a man in his late teens or twenties who had recovered from COVID-19. In DNA form, the CDR3 reads TGTGCTAGTGGTTCCAGCGTCACCCTCTCCTACGAGCAGTACTTC. Translation gives CASGSSVTLSYEQYF.